What follows are 9 T cell receptor beta chains derived from one specimen sequenced in a study of shared clonotypes between healthy human individuals. TCRdb's table, derived via immunoSEQ multiplex PCR, lists solely in-frame clones and lacks some. The sample consists of around 1.6 million clones, 95% to 99% of them appearing once. Sample: naive CD4+ T cells sorted from blood. Subset here: CD45RA+ positively selected. The receptors come from a man between 25 and 39 years old in good health.

The CDR3 is CASSEEQKTEAFF. The CDR3 DNA reads as TGTGCCAGCAGTGAAGAACAGAAGACTGAAGCTTTCTTT. The genes are TRBV6-1 and TRBJ1-1, with no clear D. V lost 1 base, J lost 5 bases, and 8 bases lay in between. Germline V gene lookup returns CDR1 MNHNS and CDR2 SASEGT. The CDR3 spans 13 residues.

The chain employs TRBV5-4 and TRBJ2-2, with D possibly TRBD1 on 6 matching bases. The V and J ends lost 5 bases and 0 bases respectively, with 11 bases between them. The CDR3 runs 15 residues. Germline V gene data show CDR1 as SGHNT and CDR2 as YYREEE (reference sequence). The CDR3 here is CASRQGFANTGELFF. CDR3 sequence (DNA): TGTGCCAGCAGACAGGGTTTCGCGAACACCGGGGAGCTGTTTTTT.

V usage is TRBV11-2 and J usage is TRBJ2-1, with TRBD2 identical over 11 bases. The CDR3 runs to 18 residues. J was trimmed by 6 bases and V by 4 bases; bases with no gene match: 14. CDR1 and CDR2 (germline): SGHAT, FQNNGV. CDR3: CASSSTPWTSGLLNEQFF. For the CDR3, the DNA is TGTGCCAGCAGCTCCACCCCCTGGACTAGCGGGTTACTCAATGAGCAGTTCTTC.

The chain uses TRBV7-2 and TRBJ2-1, with TRBD2 matching 11 bases. This CDR3 contains 15 residues. The V gene's germline CDR1 is SGHTA and CDR2 FQGNSA. J was trimmed by 5 bases and V by 5 bases; bases with no gene match: 5. CDR3 coding DNA: TGTGCCAGCAGCCCTAGACTAGCGGGAAACAATGAGCAGTTCTTC. Translating it yields CASSPRLAGNNEQFF.

There are a few counts of this clone. V is TRBV6-5 and J is TRBJ1-5; the match to TRBD1 covers 9 bases. V gave up 6 bases and J gave up 3 bases; unmatched junction bases: 6. Germline V lookup: CDR1 MNHEY, CDR2 SVGAGI. CDR3 length equals 15 residues. CDR3 loop: CASSPGTGINQPQHF. CDR3 DNA: TGTGCCAGCAGCCCCGGGACAGGGATCAATCAGCCCCAGCATTTT.

The V and J genes are TRBV27 and TRBJ2-7; maybe TRBD1 (5 bases). CDR3 length: 15 residues. Germline-derived CDR1 and CDR2 are MNHEY and SMNVEV (reference sequence). V was pared by 5 bases and J by 3 bases, with 17 bases between. The CDR3, as DNA: TGTGCCAGCAGTGATAGTTGGGCAGGGAACTACGAGCAGTACTTC. The encoded protein is CASSDSWAGNYEQYF.

The genes are TRBV30 and TRBJ2-7; 7 positions agree with TRBD2. Germline V lookup: CDR1 GTSNPN, CDR2 SVGIG (reference sequence). This CDR3 comprises 15 residues. V gave up 4 bases and J gave up 4 bases; unmatched junction bases: 13. CDR3 bases: TGTGCCTGGACCCCGCCCGGGACTAAAACATACGAGCAGTACTTC. This translates into CAWTPPGTKTYEQYF.

The chain uses TRBV9 and TRBJ2-1; the D is unclear. CDR3 size: 16 residues. V was cut by 4 bases and J by 8 bases, with 22 bases left in between. Germline CDR1 and CDR2: SGDLS and YYNGEE. DNA of the CDR3: TGTGCCAGCAGCCCCACGCATTCCTCGTCCCTCTATGAGCAGTTCTTC. Translated, it gives CASSPTHSSSLYEQFF.

The CDR3 nucleotides read TGTGCCAGCAGCGTTGGTAGCACAGATACGCAGTATTTT. Protein product: CASSVGSTDTQYF. The chain uses TRBV7-9 and TRBJ2-3; unclear D gene. Trimming cost V 5 bases and J 0 bases, with 6 bases left between them. Looked up from germline, CDR1 is SEHNR and CDR2 is FQNEAQ (reference sequence). This CDR3 contains 13 residues.